The clone carrying this T cell receptor (beta chain) was seen at least ten times. Its antigen is not identified. Trimming removed 4 bases from V and 4 bases from J; junction bases left unmatched: 4. There are 14 residues in the CDR3. CDR1 SNHLY and CDR2 FYNNEI come from the germline V gene. This sample is drawn from a study of regulatory T cells in long-lasting Graves disease. Findings of the study overall: Accuracy was perhaps lowered by the small sample size. Persistent disease samples used TRBV28, TRBJ1-2 and TRBJ2-5 preferentially.

Documented time point: newly diagnosed GD, antithyroid drugs for less than 3 months. Following extraction of RNA from PBMCs, that RNA was used to make the TCR library. Arm-PCR with iRepertoire HTBI primers amplified the CDR3 regions for these TCR beta libraries. TCRdb re-called the multiplex PCR reads through MiXCR, storing one row per CDR3 protein. The sample carries about 430,000 distinct CDR3 sequences, roughly 15% recorded once. The same data also went into a second study, on T cells in Graves' hyperthyroidism and ophthalmopathy. That study reports: The authors deemed Graves' hyperthyroidism stable absent ophthalmopathy progression within 18 months.

The clonotype comes from a woman in her forties with Graves disease. Specimen: peripheral blood mononuclear cells (PBMCs), collected at new diagnosis, from a patient treated with antithyroid drugs. The J gene is TRBJ2-7, the V gene TRBV2; 10 bases agree with TRBD2. The CDR3 is CASSGLAGEYEQYF. DNA for the CDR3: TGTGCCAGCAGTGGGCTAGCGGGAGAATACGAGCAGTACTTC.